This TCR beta chain is drawn from a study of human T cells and chemical hapten exposure. Sample time point: patch test 3, about 24 weeks after DPC sensitization. The treatment is: therapeutic diphenylcyclopropenone sensitization with weekly scalp DPC. V lost 0 bases and J 3 bases, leaving 10 bases between the germline ends. The length of the CDR3 is 15 residues. Germline CDR1 SGDLS, CDR2 YYNGEE. Study results and limitations: Following DPC sensitization, TCRs present above 1 in 1000 frequency showed no change.

In TCRdb, the RACE reads were re-called with MiXCR into one record per CDR3 protein. Among about 97,000 distinct CDR3 sequences, 25% to 35% were seen once, and the ten largest hold around 10%. As to this clonotype: The antigen is not known.

The specimen comprised whole blood, sampled in connection with sensitization to the hapten diphenylcyclopropenone (DPC). The genes are TRBV9 and TRBJ2-1, with TRBD2 as a possible D gene (6 bases). The sequence was collected from a middle-aged man with alopecia areata. Some clones in this sample may be carry-over from other donors' samples. DNA of the CDR3: TGTGCCAGCAGCGTAGATAGCGGAAACTACAATGAGCAGTTCTTC. This translates into CASSVDSGNYNEQFF.